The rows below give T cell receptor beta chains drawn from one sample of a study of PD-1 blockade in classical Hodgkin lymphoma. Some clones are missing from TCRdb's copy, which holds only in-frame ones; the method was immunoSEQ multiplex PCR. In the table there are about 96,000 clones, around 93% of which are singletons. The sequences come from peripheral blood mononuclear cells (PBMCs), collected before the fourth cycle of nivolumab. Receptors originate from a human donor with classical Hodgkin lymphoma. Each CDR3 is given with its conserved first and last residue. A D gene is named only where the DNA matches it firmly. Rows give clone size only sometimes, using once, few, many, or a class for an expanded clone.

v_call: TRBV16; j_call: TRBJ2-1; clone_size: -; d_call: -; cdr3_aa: CASSQSGKGQFF; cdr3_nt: TGTGCCAGCAGCCAATCGGGGAAAGGGCAGTTCTTC
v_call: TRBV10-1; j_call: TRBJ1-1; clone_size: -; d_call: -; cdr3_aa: CASSDSLEAFF; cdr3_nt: TGCGCCAGCAGTGACTCCTTAGAAGCTTTCTTT
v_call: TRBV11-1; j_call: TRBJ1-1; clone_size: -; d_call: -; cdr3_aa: CASSLRGRNTEAFF; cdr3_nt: TGTGCCAGCAGCCTCCGCGGACGGAACACTGAAGCTTTCTTT
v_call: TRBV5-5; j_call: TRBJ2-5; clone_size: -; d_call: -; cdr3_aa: CASSLGRMYGETQYF; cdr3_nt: TGTGCCAGCAGCTTGGGAAGGATGTACGGAGAGACCCAGTACTTC
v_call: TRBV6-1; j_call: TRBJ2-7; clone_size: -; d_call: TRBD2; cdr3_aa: CASGGLAVSYEQYF; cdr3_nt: TGTGCCAGCGGGGGACTAGCGGTTTCCTACGAGCAGTACTTC
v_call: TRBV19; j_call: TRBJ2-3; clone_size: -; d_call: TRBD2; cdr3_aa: CASSLLAGLTDTQYF; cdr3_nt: TGTGCCAGTAGTTTACTAGCGGGACTCACAGATACGCAGTATTTT
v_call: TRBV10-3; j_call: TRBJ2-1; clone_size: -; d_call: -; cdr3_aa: CAISEASGGWYNEQFF; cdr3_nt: TGTGCCATCAGTGAGGCGAGCGGAGGGTGGTACAATGAGCAGTTCTTC
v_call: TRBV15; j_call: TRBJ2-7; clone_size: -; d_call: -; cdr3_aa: CATSRGASASYEQYF; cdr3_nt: TGTGCCACCAGCAGAGGGGCTAGTGCATCCTACGAGCAGTACTTC
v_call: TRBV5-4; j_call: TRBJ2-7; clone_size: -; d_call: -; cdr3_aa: CASSFRTPGVNEQYF; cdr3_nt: TGTGCCAGCAGTTTCAGGACCCCCGGTGTAAACGAGCAGTACTTC
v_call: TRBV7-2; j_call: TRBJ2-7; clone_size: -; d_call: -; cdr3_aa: CASSLASRRPTKYEQYF; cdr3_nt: TGTGCCAGCAGCTTAGCTTCCCGGCGGCCTACTAAGTACGAGCAGTACTTC
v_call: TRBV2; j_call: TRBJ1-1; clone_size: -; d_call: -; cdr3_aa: CASLGGARAEAFF; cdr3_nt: TGTGCCAGCCTGGGGGGGGCCCGGGCTGAAGCTTTCTTT
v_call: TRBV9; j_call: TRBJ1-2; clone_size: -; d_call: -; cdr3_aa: CASSLYENYGYTF; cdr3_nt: TGTGCCAGCAGCCTATATGAGAACTATGGCTACACCTTC
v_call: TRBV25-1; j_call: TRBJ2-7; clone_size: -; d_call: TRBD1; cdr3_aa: CASSAGDRDSYEQYF; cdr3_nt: TGTGCCAGCAGTGCCGGGGACAGGGACTCCTACGAGCAGTACTTC
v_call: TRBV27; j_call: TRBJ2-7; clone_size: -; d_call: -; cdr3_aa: CASSSGRLSYEQYF; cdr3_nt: TGTGCCAGCAGTTCCGGACGATTGAGCTACGAGCAGTACTTC
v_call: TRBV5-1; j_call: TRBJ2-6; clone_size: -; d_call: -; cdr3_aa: CASSFDTSGSGANVLTF; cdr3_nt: TGCGCCAGCAGCTTTGATACTTCTGGCTCTGGGGCCAACGTCCTGACTTTC
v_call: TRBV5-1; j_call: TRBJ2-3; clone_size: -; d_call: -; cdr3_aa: CASSFRPLGATDTQYF; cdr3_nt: TGCGCCAGCAGCTTTCGGCCCTTGGGGGCCACAGATACGCAGTATTTT
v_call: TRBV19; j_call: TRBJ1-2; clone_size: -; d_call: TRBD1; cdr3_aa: CASSTPGQGYGYTF; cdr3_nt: TGTGCCAGTAGTACACCGGGACAGGGCTATGGCTACACCTTC
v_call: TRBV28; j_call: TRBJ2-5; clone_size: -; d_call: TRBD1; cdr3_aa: CASSPRQGAKETQYF; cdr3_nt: TGTGCCAGCAGCCCGCGACAGGGGGCAAAAGAGACCCAGTACTTC
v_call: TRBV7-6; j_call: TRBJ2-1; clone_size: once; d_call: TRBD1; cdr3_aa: CASSLGTGASDEQFF; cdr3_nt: TGTGCCAGCAGCTTAGGGACAGGGGCTAGCGATGAGCAGTTCTTC
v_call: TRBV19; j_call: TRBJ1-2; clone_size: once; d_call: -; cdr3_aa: CASSISGIVSWYYGYTF; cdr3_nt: TGTGCCAGTAGTATTTCCGGCATCGTGTCATGGTACTATGGCTACACCTTC
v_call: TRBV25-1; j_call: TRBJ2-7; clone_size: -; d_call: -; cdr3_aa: CASSDGGFSNYEQYF; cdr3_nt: TGTGCCAGCAGTGATGGGGGTTTCAGTAACTACGAGCAGTACTTC
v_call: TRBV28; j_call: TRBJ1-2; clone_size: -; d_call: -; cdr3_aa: CASSFRTANYGYTF; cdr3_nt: TGTGCCAGCAGTTTCCGGACGGCTAACTATGGCTACACCTTC